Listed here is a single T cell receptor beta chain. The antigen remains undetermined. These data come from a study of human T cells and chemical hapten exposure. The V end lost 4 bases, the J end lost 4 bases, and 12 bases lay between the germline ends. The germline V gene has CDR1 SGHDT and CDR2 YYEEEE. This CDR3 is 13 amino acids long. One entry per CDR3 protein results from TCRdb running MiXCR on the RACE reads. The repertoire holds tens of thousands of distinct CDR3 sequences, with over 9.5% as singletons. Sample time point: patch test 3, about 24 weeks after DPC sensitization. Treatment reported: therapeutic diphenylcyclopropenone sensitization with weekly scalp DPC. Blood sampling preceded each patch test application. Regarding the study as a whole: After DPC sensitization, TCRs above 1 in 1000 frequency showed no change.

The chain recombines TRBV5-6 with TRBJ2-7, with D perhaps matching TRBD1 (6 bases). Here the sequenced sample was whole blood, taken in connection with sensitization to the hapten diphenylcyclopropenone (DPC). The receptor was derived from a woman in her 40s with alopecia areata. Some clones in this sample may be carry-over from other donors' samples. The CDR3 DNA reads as TGTGCCAGCAGCCGAACAGGGATTTACGAGCAGTACTTC. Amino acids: CASSRTGIYEQYF.